These 9 T cell receptor beta chains came from one sample sequenced in a study of post-analysis software for immune sequencing data. Study-wide results and limits: In patients, a few TRBV segments were more frequent than in controls, with TRBV5-6, TRBV5-1 and TRBV20-1 among them.

No antigen has been identified for these receptors. TCR beta cDNA libraries had unique molecular identifiers. From the PCR reads, TCRdb called clonotypes with MiXCR, one entry per CDR3 protein. Of roughly 600,000 distinct CDR3 sequences detected, about 40% appear once; the ten largest clones hold about 1.8%. Sequencing used blood. The receptors stem from a girl between 10 and 17 years old with multiple sclerosis.

The chain has TRBV29-1 and TRBJ1-2; D is uncertain. Germline CDR1 is SQVTM and CDR2 is ANQGSEA. The germline V and J ends were trimmed by 3 bases and 8 bases, with 10 bases remaining between them. The CDR3 length is 11 residues. CDR3 DNA sequence: TGCAGCGTTGATGCGGCCAGGGGCTACACCTTC. Amino acid sequence: CSVDAARGYTF.

The rearrangement joins TRBV21-1 to TRBJ2-7; the table's D call of TRBD2 was not tested on the DNA. TRBV21-1 is described as a pseudogene. The CDR3 spans 13 residues. CDR3 DNA: TGTGCCAGCAGCGAGGGAGGTAGCGGCGAGCAGTACTTC. This sequence encodes CASSEGGSGEQYF.

V usage is TRBV5-5 and J usage is TRBJ2-7; D possibly uses TRBD1 or TRBD2 (5 bases each). In germline, CDR1 is SGHKS, CDR2 YYEKEE (reference sequence). This CDR3 has 16 residues. Trimming cost V 0 bases and J 4 bases, with 17 bases left between them. Here the CDR3 DNA reads TGTGCCAGCAGCTTGGGCAGGGATAGACGGGGATACGAGCAGTACTTC. Its translation is CASSLGRDRRGYEQYF.

The CDR3 protein is CASTPQGANTEAFF. In DNA, the CDR3 is TGTGCCAGCACCCCGCAGGGGGCGAACACTGAAGCTTTCTTT. The gene calls are TRBV3-1 and TRBJ1-1; 8 bases fit TRBD1. Germline loops: CDR1 LGHDT, CDR2 YNNKEL (reference sequence). V was pared by 7 bases and J by 1 base, with 5 bases of the junction left unmatched. This CDR3 spans 14 amino acids.

This clonotype was seen more than once but under ten times. The V gene is TRBV9, the J gene TRBJ2-5; perhaps TRBD2 as D (6 bases). Germline CDR1 reads SGDLS; CDR2 reads YYNGEE. This CDR3 is 11 amino acids long. V was pared by 10 bases and J by 4 bases, with 11 bases between. CDR3 nucleotide sequence: TGTGCCGGGCCGGAGGGAGAGACCCAGTACTTC. This sequence encodes CAGPEGETQYF.

V and J are TRBV12-3 or TRBV12-4 and TRBJ2-3, with a tentative D call TRBD2 (5 bases). The V end lost 6 bases, the J end lost 0 bases, and 7 bases lay between the germline ends. The CDR3 spans 13 residues. The CDR3 DNA reads as TGTGCCAGCAGCGAGCGGAGCACAGATACGCAGTATTTT. Translating it yields CASSERSTDTQYF.

The chain has TRBV7-3 and TRBJ1-6; D is ambiguous. CDR3 length: 16 amino acids. Germline CDR1 SGHTA, CDR2 FQGTGA. V was clipped by 2 bases and J by 6 bases, with 14 bases between them. In DNA form, the CDR3 reads TGTGCCAGCAGCTTAGGGTTGAGTGGCACTAATTCACCCCTCCACTTT. Encoded protein: CASSLGLSGTNSPLHF.

The gene calls are TRBV5-6 and TRBJ1-2; 8 bases align to TRBD1. The germline gives CDR1 SGHDT, CDR2 YYEEEE. The CDR3 covers 14 residues. The ends lost 3 bases at V and 8 bases at J; junction bases unmatched: 9. CDR3 protein: CASSSGTGARGYTF. DNA for the CDR3: TGTGCCAGCAGCTCCGGGACAGGCGCCCGGGGCTACACCTTC.

This clonotype has only a few counts. The junction departs from germline at one end; a sequencing error may be responsible. The rearrangement joins TRBV5-1 to TRBJ2-3, with D hard to call. Germline V lookup: CDR1 SGHRS, CDR2 YFSETQ. The CDR3 extends over 14 amino acids. The CDR3 bases are TGTGCCAGCAGCCAAGGTGGCGGCACAGATACGCAGTATTTT. Amino acid sequence: CASSQGGGTDTQYF.